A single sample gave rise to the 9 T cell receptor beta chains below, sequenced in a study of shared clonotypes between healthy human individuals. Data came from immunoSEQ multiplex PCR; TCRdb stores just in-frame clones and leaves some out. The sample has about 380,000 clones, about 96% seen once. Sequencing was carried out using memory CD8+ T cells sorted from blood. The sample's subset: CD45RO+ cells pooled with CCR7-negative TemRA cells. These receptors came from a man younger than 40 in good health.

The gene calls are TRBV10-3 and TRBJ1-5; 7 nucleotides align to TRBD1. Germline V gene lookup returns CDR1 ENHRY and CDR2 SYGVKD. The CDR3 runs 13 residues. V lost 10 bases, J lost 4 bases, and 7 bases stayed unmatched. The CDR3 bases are TGTGCCACGACAGGGACCGATAATCAGCCCCAGCATTTT. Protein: CATTGTDNQPQHF.

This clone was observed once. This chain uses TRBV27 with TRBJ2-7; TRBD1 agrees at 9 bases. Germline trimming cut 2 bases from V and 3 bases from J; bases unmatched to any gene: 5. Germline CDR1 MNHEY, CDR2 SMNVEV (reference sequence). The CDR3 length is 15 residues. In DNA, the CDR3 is TGTGCCAGCAGTTTAGGTTGGGACAGGGTCTACGAGCAGTACTTC. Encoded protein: CASSLGWDRVYEQYF.

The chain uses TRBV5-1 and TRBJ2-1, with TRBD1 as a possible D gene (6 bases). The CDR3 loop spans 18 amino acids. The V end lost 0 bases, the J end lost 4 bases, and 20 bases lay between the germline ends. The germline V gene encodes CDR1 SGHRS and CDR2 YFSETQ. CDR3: CASSLAKGALTGYNEQFF. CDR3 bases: TGCGCCAGCAGCTTGGCCAAAGGGGCCTTGACAGGTTACAATGAGCAGTTCTTC. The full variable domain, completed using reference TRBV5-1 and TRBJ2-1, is KAGVTQTPRYLIKTRGQQVTLSCSPISGHRSVSWYQQTPGQGLQFLFEYFSETQRNKGNFPGRFSGRQFSNSRSEMNVSTLELGDSALYLCASSLAKGALTGYNEQFFGPGTRLTVL.

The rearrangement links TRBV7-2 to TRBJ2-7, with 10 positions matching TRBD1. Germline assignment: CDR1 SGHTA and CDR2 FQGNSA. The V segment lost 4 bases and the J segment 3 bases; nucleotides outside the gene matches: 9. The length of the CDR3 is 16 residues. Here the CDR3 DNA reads TGTGCCAGCAGCTCCAGGGCCGGGACAGGGGTCTACGAGCAGTACTTC. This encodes CASSSRAGTGVYEQYF.

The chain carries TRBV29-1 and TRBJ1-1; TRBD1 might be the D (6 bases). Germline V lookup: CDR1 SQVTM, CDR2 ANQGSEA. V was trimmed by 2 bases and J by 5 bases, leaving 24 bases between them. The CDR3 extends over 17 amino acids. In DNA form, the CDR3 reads TGCAGCGTTGAAAAAGGCGGGGCAGGGAAGAGGGGGACTGAAGCTTTCTTT. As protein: CSVEKGGAGKRGTEAFF.

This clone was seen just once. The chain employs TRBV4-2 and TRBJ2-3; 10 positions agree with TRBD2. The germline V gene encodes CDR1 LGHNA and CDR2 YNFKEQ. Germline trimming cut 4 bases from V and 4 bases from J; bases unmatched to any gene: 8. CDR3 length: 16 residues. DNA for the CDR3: TGTGCCAGCAGCCTATTCCTAGCGGGAGCTGCAGATACGCAGTATTTT. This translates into CASSLFLAGAADTQYF.

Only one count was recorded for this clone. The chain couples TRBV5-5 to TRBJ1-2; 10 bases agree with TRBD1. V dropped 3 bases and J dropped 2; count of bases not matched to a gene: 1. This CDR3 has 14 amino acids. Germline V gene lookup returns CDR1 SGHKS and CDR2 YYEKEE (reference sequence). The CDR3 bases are TGTGCCAGCAGCTGGGGACAGGGGAACTATGGCTACACCTTC. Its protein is CASSWGQGNYGYTF.

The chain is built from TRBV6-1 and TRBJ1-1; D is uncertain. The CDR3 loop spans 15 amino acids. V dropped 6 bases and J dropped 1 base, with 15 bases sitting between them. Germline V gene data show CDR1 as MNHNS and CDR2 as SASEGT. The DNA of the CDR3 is TGTGCCAGCAGCCATTTTCCGGGATCGAACACTGAAGCTTTCTTT. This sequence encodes CASSHFPGSNTEAFF.

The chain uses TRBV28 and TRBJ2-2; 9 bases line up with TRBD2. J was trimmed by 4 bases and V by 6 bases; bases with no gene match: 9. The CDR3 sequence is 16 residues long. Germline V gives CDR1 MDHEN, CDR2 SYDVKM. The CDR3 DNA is TGTGCCAGCAGCATCCCGGGACTAGCAGCCACCGGGGAGCTGTTTTTT. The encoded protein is CASSIPGLAATGELFF.